The rows below give T cell receptor beta chains drawn from one sample of a study of beta chain features in type 1 diabetes. TCRdb keeps only in-frame clones here, not all; method: immunoSEQ multiplex PCR. The repertoire holds some 240,000 clones, roughly 17% seen once, with roughly 0.08% in the top ten. Sample: naive CD4+ T cells from blood. These TCRs come from a man in his thirties or forties with type 1 diabetes. CDR3s include the opening cysteine and the closing phenylalanine or tryptophan. A D gene is named only where the DNA matches it firmly. The size field is filled for only some rows; it gives once, few, many or a size class.

clone_size	v_call	j_call	d_call	cdr3_nt	cdr3_aa
.	TRBV9	TRBJ2-1	.	TGTGCCAGCAGCGTAAGGAGCTCCTACAATGAGCAGTTCTTC	CASSVRSSYNEQFF
few	TRBV9	TRBJ2-5	TRBD2	TGTGCCAGCAGCGTTAGCGGGAGCGGCGGGGAGACCCAGTACTTC	CASSVSGSGGETQYF
.	TRBV5-1	TRBJ2-7	.	TGCGCCAGCGGTTCGGCACAGGCGTACTACGAGCAGTACTTC	CASGSAQAYYEQYF
few	TRBV7-3	TRBJ2-7	.	TGTGCCAGCAGCCCTGGTTTAGCGTTCTCCTACGAGCAGTACTTC	CASSPGLAFSYEQYF
few	TRBV14	TRBJ1-2	.	TGTGCCAGCAGCCAGACATGGAACCCAGTTTATGGCTACACCTTC	CASSQTWNPVYGYTF
few	TRBV30	TRBJ1-1	.	TGTGCCTGGACGATGTGGGGTTGGGACACTGAAGCTTTCTTT	CAWTMWGWDTEAFF
.	TRBV7-9	TRBJ2-7	.	TGTGCCAGCAGTCAGACAGGCCTGGAGCAGTACTTC	CASSQTGLEQYF
few	TRBV29-1	TRBJ2-2	.	TGCAGCGTTGACGGGAACACCGGGGAGCTGTTTTTT	CSVDGNTGELFF
few	TRBV30	TRBJ2-3	.	TGTGCCTGGTCGATCTACGGGATTACGGTAGATACGCAGTATTTT	CAWSIYGITVDTQYF
few	TRBV11-1	TRBJ1-2	.	TGTGCCAGCAGCTTCGACAGAAACTATGGCTACACCTTC	CASSFDRNYGYTF
few	TRBV25-1	TRBJ2-7	TRBD2	TGTGCCAGCAGACTAGCGAACTCCTACGAGCAGTACTTC	CASRLANSYEQYF
.	TRBV9	TRBJ2-5	TRBD1	TGTGCCAGCAGCGTACGGACAGGGGGCGAAGAGACCCAGTACTTC	CASSVRTGGEETQYF
few	TRBV10-3	TRBJ2-6	.	TGTGCCGCGGGACCTCGGGGGAGTGGGGCCAACGTCCTGACTTTC	CAAGPRGSGANVLTF
few	TRBV5-4	TRBJ2-1	TRBD2	TGTGCCAGCAGCTTCGCGGGACTAGCTTACAATGAGCAGTTCTTC	CASSFAGLAYNEQFF
few	TRBV7-9	TRBJ1-1	TRBD1	TGTGCCAGCAGCTTCGGACAGGGAGCCACTGAAGCTTTCTTT	CASSFGQGATEAFF
.	TRBV14	TRBJ2-1	TRBD2	TGTGCCAGCAGCCCCGGACTAGCGGAGTACAATGAGCAGTTCTTC	CASSPGLAEYNEQFF
few	TRBV7-6	TRBJ2-2	TRBD2	TGTGCCAGCAGCATCTCCGGGACTAGCAGCACCGGGGAGCTGTTTTTT	CASSISGTSSTGELFF
.	TRBV9	TRBJ2-7	TRBD2	TGTGCCAGCAGCGAGAGGGGACTAGCGGGAGGTGAGCAGTACTTC	CASSERGLAGGEQYF
.	TRBV4-2	TRBJ1-2	.	TGTGCCAGCAGCCAAGCGACAGGTGGGGATGGCTACACCTTC	CASSQATGGDGYTF
.	TRBV7-9	TRBJ2-7	.	TGTGCCAGCAGCTTGAACTTGCTTTCCCACGAGCAGTACTTC	CASSLNLLSHEQYF
.	TRBV25-1	TRBJ1-2	TRBD1	TGTGCCAGCAGTGAATTCTCCCAGGGGGGCGAGAGGTACACCTTC	CASSEFSQGGERYTF
.	TRBV21-1	TRBJ2-5	.	TGTGCCAGCAGCACCCCCGGGACACCCAGAGGGGAGACCCAGTACTTC	CASSTPGTPRGETQYF
.	TRBV7-2	TRBJ2-7	TRBD1	TGTGCCAGCAGTTGGAGCGGACAGGGGATATACGAGCAGTACTTC	CASSWSGQGIYEQYF
.	TRBV2	TRBJ2-5	.	TGTGCCAGCAGTAGCTCAGTGTATGAAGAGACCCAGTACTTC	CASSSSVYEETQYF
.	TRBV10-3	TRBJ2-5	.	TGTGCCATCAGTGAGTTCAGGGGAGGAGAGACCCAGTACTTC	CAISEFRGGETQYF
few	TRBV29-1	TRBJ1-5	TRBD1	TGCAGCGTTGCTGACAGGGCGGATCAGCCCCAGCATTTT	CSVADRADQPQHF
few	TRBV29-1	TRBJ2-7	TRBD1	TGCAGCGTTGTTGGACAGGGACTCTACGAGCAGTACTTC	CSVVGQGLYEQYF
.	TRBV21-1	TRBJ2-3	.	TGTGCCAGCAGCAAAACCGCCGGGACAGGGGAGGATACGCAGTATTTT	CASSKTAGTGEDTQYF
few	TRBV13	TRBJ2-7	TRBD2	TGTGCCAGCAGCTTATCGGGGAGGGTGGACGAGCAGTACTTC	CASSLSGRVDEQYF
.	TRBV2	TRBJ2-3	TRBD2	TGTGCCAGCAGGATAGCGGGAGGAGATACGCAGTATTTT	CASRIAGGDTQYF
.	TRBV9	TRBJ1-1	.	TGTGCCAGCAGCGTAGAAGGTCGTAACACTGAAGCTTTCTTT	CASSVEGRNTEAFF
few	TRBV4-1	TRBJ2-3	.	TGCGCCAGCAGCCAGGCCACCAGGGGGGGGACAGATACGCAGTATTTT	CASSQATRGGTDTQYF
.	TRBV29-1	TRBJ2-1	.	TGCAGCGTCTTTACGCTTGTTGAGCAGTTCTTC	CSVFTLVEQFF
few	TRBV29-1	TRBJ2-7	TRBD2	TGCAGCGTTGAAGATACACTAGCGGGAGTATCCGAGCAGTACTTC	CSVEDTLAGVSEQYF
.	TRBV5-6	TRBJ1-2	.	TGTGCCAGCAGCTTTCGGTCAGGAACCCTTCATGGCTACACCTTC	CASSFRSGTLHGYTF
few	TRBV10-3	TRBJ1-1	TRBD1	TGTGCCATCAGGGGACAGGGGGCGAACACTGAAGCTTTCTTT	CAIRGQGANTEAFF
.	TRBV6-5	TRBJ2-7	.	TGTGCCAGCAGTACTCAGGGATTCGAATACGAGCAGTACTTC	CASSTQGFEYEQYF
few	TRBV6-6	TRBJ2-7	.	TGTGCCAGCAGAGAGACAGTGAATGAGCAGTACTTC	CASRETVNEQYF
few	TRBV28	TRBJ1-1	.	TGTGCCAGCACCCTGTACACTGAAGCTTTCTTT	CASTLYTEAFF
few	TRBV7-2	TRBJ2-2	.	TGTGCCAGCAGCTTATCGTCGCCCTACGACACCGGGGAGCTGTTTTTT	CASSLSSPYDTGELFF
few	TRBV7-2	TRBJ2-7	.	TGTGCCAGCACCCTCGGGTCTAGCGTAAACTACGAGCAGTACTTC	CASTLGSSVNYEQYF
.	TRBV7-9	TRBJ2-1	TRBD2	TGTGCCAGCAGCCCCATCCGGACTAGCTCCTACAATGAGCAGTTCTTC	CASSPIRTSSYNEQFF
.	TRBV7-2	TRBJ2-7	.	TGTGCCAGCAGCCCCACTCTACCGTACTACGAGCAGTACTTC	CASSPTLPYYEQYF
few	TRBV7-3	TRBJ1-2	.	TGTGCCAGCAGCTTATCACGGGTCTTGGGTGGCTACACCTTC	CASSLSRVLGGYTF
.	TRBV30	TRBJ2-6	.	TGTGCCTGGTTCAGGTTGGGTAGTACAACCAACGTCCTGACTTTC	CAWFRLGSTTNVLTF
few	TRBV7-8	TRBJ1-2	TRBD1	TGTGCCAGCAGCTTAGCGTGGACAGGCGAAACCGGCTACACCTTC	CASSLAWTGETGYTF
.	TRBV29-1	TRBJ2-3	.	TGCAGCGCCACTCCAGGGGGGCACCTCACAGATACGCAGTATTTT	CSATPGGHLTDTQYF
few	TRBV7-9	TRBJ2-5	TRBD2	TGTGCCAGCAGCTTGATCGGTCCGGCGGGAGAAGAGACCCAGTACTTC	CASSLIGPAGEETQYF
few	TRBV29-1	TRBJ2-1	TRBD1	TGCAGCGTTAGACAGGGAACCTACAATGAGCAGTTCTTC	CSVRQGTYNEQFF
.	TRBV12-5	TRBJ1-1	.	TGTGCTAGTGGAGGGACATCTGAAGCTTTCTTT	CASGGTSEAFF
few	TRBV4-2	TRBJ2-5	.	TGTGCCAGCAGCCCGCGGACCTTTTCAGAGACCCAGTACTTC	CASSPRTFSETQYF
few	TRBV10-3	TRBJ2-5	.	TGTGCCATCAAAACGCAAGAGACCCAGTACTTC	CAIKTQETQYF
.	TRBV25-1	TRBJ1-1	TRBD1	TGTGCCAGCAGTGAAGGGGGCACAGGGGGAACTGAAGCTTTCTTT	CASSEGGTGGTEAFF
.	TRBV4-2	TRBJ1-3	.	TGTGCCAGCAGCCGACAGACCCGAATTTCTGGAAACACCATATATTTT	CASSRQTRISGNTIYF
.	TRBV27	TRBJ2-1	.	TGTGCCAGCAGTCTGAACTACAATGAGCAGTTCTTC	CASSLNYNEQFF
few	TRBV4-2	TRBJ2-5	.	TGTGCCAGCAGCCAATTGCAGGCCCAAGAGACCCAGTACTTC	CASSQLQAQETQYF
.	TRBV29-1	TRBJ2-3	.	TGCAGCGTTGACGGCAGGGGATTTTTCGATACGCAGTATTTT	CSVDGRGFFDTQYF
.	TRBV30	TRBJ2-5	.	TGTGCCTGGAGGTTGCCAGGACAAGAGACCCAGTACTTC	CAWRLPGQETQYF
few	TRBV9	TRBJ2-1	.	TGTGCCAGCAGCGTAGTTAGCGGCAATGAGCAGTTCTTC	CASSVVSGNEQFF
.	TRBV28	TRBJ2-3	.	TGTGCCAGCAGTTCGCTCCTGGCTACCGTGCGCACAGATACGCAGTATTTT	CASSSLLATVRTDTQYF